This passage covers 3 T cell receptor beta chains from one sample sequenced in a study of cytomegalovirus exposure and HLA in healthy donors. PCR used 60 Vbeta primers and 13 Jbeta primers. Repertoires were generated with immunoSEQ multiplex PCR, while TCRdb's copy carries only in-frame clones and drops some. The sample has 150,000 or so clones, about three quarters seen once. Sequencing input: PBMCs. Receptors were obtained from a woman aged 40 to 50 in good health and CMV-seronegative.

The rearrangement joins TRBV5-1 to TRBJ1-1; D is possibly TRBD1 (6 bases). CDR1 is SGHRS, CDR2 YFSETQ, per germline. V dropped 0 bases and J dropped 10 bases, with 10 bases sitting between them. The CDR3 covers 12 residues. For the CDR3, the DNA is TGCGCCAGCAGCTTGGAGGGGGGGGTAGCTTTCTTT. Translating it yields CASSLEGGVAFF.

V and J are TRBV6-1 and TRBJ1-4, with D maybe TRBD1 (5 bases). The CDR3 is made up of 15 amino acids. V gave up 2 bases and J gave up 7 bases, with 14 bases separating them. The germline CDR1 and CDR2 sequences are MNHNS and SASEGT. The CDR3 loop reads CASSESGPGGEKLFF. In DNA, the CDR3 is TGTGCCAGCAGTGAAAGCGGTCCGGGGGGTGAAAAACTGTTTTTT.

This chain connects TRBV7-9 to TRBJ1-4, with D hard to call. This CDR3 comprises 14 residues. CDR1 and CDR2 from the germline V gene are SEHNR and FQNEAQ (reference sequence). Trimming took 3 bases from V and 3 from J, leaving 8 bases between them. The CDR3 DNA is TGTGCCAGCAGCTTTGAGTTGGCTAATGAAAAACTGTTTTTT. Translation gives CASSFELANEKLFF.